This TCR beta chain stems from a study of blood T cell repertoires in COVID-19. Study overall: COVID-19 samples from acute and convalescent phases originated in the United States, Italy and Spain. PBMCs, B-cell-depleted T cells, or T cells were the source of the cDNA or gDNA that made up the material.

This CDR3 spans 14 amino acids. CDR1 is LGHDT and CDR2 is YNNKEL in the germline V gene (reference sequence). The V and J ends lost 5 bases and 8 bases, in that order; junction bases with no gene match: 5. Data came from immunoSEQ multiplex PCR; TCRdb stores just in-frame clones and leaves some out. The sample lists under 250,000 clones, approximately 90% occurring once. One Seattle source followed patients from active infection through their disease course. The receptor was derived from a man in his fifties with COVID-19, enrolled during active disease. The rearrangement links TRBV3-1 (or the pseudogene TRBV3-2) to TRBJ2-3; 12 positions agree with TRBD2. The sequencing sample was made of peripheral blood. The CDR3 region is CASSRLAGVGTQYF. Written as DNA, the CDR3 is TGTGCCAGCAGCAGACTAGCGGGAGTGGGTACGCAGTATTTT.